The sequence of this T cell receptor beta chain was determined in a study of Graves' ophthalmopathy and Graves' hyperthyroidism. Across the whole study: Peripheral blood (taken before any treatment) was collected at initial diagnosis. Study-level points and caveats: Ophthalmopathy progression prediction by the model yielded a sensitivity of about 68% and a specificity of under 80%.

In germline, CDR1 is LGHDT, CDR2 YNNKEL (reference sequence). Trimming left V 0 bases short and J 2 bases short, with 13 bases between. This CDR3 has 16 amino acids. About this clonotype: Antigen: not known.

TCR beta CDR3 amplification used RNA transcripts. A first-round RT-PCR used HTBI primers, followed by a second-round multiplex PCR. TCRdb fed the multiplex PCR reads into MiXCR, producing one record per CDR3 protein. The sample lists about 740,000 distinct CDR3 sequences, 35% to 50% occurring once. Ophthalmopathy donors were characterized by moderate-to-severe activity, CAS of at least 3, NOSPECS of at least 4, and duration under 3 months. Clinicians diagnosed using symptoms, serum thyroxine, TRAb, thyroid ultrasound and orbital computed tomography. The specimen was peripheral blood. The chain has TRBV3-1 and TRBJ2-5, with D possibly being TRBD2 (5 bases). The receptor was derived from an adult man with Graves' ophthalmopathy. CDR3 sequence: CASSQEHRLLQETQYF. Here the CDR3 DNA reads TGTGCCAGCAGCCAAGAGCATCGACTACTACAAGAGACCCAGTACTTC.